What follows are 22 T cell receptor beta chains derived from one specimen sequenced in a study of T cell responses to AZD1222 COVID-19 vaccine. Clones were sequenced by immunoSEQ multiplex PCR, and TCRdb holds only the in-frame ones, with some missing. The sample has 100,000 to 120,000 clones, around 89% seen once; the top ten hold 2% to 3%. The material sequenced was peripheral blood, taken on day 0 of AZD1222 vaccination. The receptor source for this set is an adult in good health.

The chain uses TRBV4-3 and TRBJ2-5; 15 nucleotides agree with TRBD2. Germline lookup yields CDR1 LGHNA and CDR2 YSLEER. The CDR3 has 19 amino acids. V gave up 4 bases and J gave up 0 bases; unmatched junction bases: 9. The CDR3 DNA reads TGCGCCAGCAGCCGGGGACTAGCGGGAGGCGAGAAGTACCAAGAGACCCAGTACTTC. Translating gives CASSRGLAGGEKYQETQYF.

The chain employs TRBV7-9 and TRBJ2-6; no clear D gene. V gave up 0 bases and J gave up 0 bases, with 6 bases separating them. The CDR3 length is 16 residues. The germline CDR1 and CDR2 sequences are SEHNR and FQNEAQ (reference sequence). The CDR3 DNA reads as TGTGCCAGCAGCTTAGCGATCAGCTCTGGGGCCAACGTCCTGACTTTC. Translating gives CASSLAISSGANVLTF.

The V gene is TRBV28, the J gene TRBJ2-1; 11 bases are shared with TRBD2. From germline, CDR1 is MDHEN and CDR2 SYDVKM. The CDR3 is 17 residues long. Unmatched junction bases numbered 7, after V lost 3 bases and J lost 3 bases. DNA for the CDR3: TGTGCCAGCAGTTTTCCCAAAGGACTAGCGGGCTACAATGAGCAGTTCTTC. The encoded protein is CASSFPKGLAGYNEQFF.

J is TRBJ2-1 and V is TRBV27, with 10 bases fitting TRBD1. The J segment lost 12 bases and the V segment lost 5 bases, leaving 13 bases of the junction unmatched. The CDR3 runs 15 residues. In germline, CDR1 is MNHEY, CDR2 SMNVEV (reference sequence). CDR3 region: CASSPTGTGDGGQFF. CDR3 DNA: TGTGCCAGCAGTCCTACCGGGACAGGGGACGGGGGGCAGTTCTTC.

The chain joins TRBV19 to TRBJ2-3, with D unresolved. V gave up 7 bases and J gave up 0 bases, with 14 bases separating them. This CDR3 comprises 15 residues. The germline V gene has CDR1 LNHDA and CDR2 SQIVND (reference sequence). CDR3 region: CASTPDGTSTDTQYF. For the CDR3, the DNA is TGTGCCAGTACCCCGGACGGCACTAGCACAGATACGCAGTATTTT.

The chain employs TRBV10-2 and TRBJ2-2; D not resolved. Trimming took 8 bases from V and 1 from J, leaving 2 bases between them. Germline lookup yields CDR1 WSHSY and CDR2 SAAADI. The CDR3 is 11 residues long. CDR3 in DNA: TGCGCCAGCGGGAACACCGGGGAGCTGTTTTTT. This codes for CASGNTGELFF.

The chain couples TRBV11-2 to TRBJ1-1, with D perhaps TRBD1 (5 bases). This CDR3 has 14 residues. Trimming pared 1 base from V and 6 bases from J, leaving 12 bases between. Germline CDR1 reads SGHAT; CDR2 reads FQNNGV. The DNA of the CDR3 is TGTGCCAGCAGCTTAGCCGGGGGGGGTGCTGAAGCTTTCTTT. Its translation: CASSLAGGGAEAFF.

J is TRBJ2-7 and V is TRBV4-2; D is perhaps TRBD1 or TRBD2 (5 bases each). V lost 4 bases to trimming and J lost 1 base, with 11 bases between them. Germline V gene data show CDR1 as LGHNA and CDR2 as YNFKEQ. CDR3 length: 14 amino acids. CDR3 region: CASSPGTGSYEQYF. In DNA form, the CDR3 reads TGTGCCAGCAGCCCAGGGACCGGATCCTACGAGCAGTACTTC.

CDR3 in amino acids: CASSFGFGTGEYEQYF. The CDR3 DNA sequence: TGTGCCAGCAGTTTCGGTTTCGGGACAGGGGAGTACGAGCAGTACTTC. This sequence joins TRBV28 and TRBJ2-7; 10 nucleotides align to TRBD1. The J segment lost 4 bases and the V segment lost 3 bases, leaving 9 bases of the junction unmatched. Germline CDR1 is MDHEN and CDR2 is SYDVKM. The CDR3 consists of 16 residues.

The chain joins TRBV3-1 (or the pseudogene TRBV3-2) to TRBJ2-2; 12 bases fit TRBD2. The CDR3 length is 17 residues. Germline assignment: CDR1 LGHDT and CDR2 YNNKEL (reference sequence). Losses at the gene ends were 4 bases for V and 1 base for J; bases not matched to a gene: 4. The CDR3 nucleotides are TGTGCCAGCAGCCGTACGGGACTAGCGGGGAACACCGGGGAGCTGTTTTTT. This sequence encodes CASSRTGLAGNTGELFF.

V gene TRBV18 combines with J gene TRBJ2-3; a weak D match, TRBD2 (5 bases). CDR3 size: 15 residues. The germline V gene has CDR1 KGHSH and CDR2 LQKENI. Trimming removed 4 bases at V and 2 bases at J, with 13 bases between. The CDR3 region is CASSRASSSTDTQYF. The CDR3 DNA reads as TGTGCCAGCTCACGGGCTAGCTCGTCCACAGATACGCAGTATTTT.

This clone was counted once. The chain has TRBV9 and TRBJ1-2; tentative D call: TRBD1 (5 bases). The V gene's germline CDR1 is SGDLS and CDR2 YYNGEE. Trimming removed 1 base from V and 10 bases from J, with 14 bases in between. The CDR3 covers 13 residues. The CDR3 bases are TGTGCCAGCAGCGTAAGTTCGACAGAGGACTACACCTTC. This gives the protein CASSVSSTEDYTF.

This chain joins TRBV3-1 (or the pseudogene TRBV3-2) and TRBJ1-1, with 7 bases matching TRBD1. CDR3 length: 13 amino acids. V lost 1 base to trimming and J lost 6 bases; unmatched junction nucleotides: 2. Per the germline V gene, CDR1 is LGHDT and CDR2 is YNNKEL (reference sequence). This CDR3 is CASSQGTGAEAFF. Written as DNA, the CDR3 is TGTGCCAGCAGCCAAGGGACAGGAGCTGAAGCTTTCTTT.

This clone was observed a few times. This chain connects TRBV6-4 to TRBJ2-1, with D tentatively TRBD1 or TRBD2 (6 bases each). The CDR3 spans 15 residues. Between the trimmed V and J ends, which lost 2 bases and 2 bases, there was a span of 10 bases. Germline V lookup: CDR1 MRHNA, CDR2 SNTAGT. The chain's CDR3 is CASSDEGGTYNEQFF. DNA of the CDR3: TGTGCCAGCAGTGACGAAGGGGGGACCTACAATGAGCAGTTCTTC.

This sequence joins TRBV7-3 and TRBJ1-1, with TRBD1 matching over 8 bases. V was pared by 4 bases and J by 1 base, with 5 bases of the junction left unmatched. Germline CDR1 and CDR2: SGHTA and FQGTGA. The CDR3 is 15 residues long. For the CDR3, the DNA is TGTGCCAGCAGCTCCGCCGGGACAGGGAACACTGAAGCTTTCTTT. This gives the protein CASSSAGTGNTEAFF.

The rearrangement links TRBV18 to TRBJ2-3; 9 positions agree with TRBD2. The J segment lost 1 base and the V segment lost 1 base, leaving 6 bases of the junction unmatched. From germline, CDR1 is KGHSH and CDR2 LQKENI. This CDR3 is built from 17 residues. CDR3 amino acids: CASSPLAGGFGTDTQYF. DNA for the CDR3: TGTGCCAGCTCACCACTTGCGGGAGGGTTCGGCACAGATACGCAGTATTTT.

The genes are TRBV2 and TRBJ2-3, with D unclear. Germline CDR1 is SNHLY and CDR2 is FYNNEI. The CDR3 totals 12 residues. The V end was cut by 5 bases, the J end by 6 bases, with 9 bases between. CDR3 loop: CASSYTEDTQYF. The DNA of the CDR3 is TGTGCCAGCAGTTACACAGAGGATACGCAGTATTTT.

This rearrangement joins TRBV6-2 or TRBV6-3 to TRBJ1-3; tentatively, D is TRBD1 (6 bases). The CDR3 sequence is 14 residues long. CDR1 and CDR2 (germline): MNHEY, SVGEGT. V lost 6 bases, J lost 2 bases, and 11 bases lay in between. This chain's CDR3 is CASSLTGTGNTIYF. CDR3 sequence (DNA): TGTGCCAGCAGCCTCACAGGGACTGGAAACACCATATATTTT.

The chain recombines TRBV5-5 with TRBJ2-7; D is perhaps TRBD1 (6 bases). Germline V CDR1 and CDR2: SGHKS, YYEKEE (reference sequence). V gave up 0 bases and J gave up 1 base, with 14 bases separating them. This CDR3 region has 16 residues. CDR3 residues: CASSLGDTDVSYEQYF. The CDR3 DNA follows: TGTGCCAGCAGCTTGGGGGACACTGACGTTTCCTACGAGCAGTACTTC. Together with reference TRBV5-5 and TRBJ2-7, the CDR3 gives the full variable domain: DAGVTQSPTHLIKTRGQQVTLRCSPISGHKSVSWYQQVLGQGPQFIFQYYEKEERGRGNFPDRFSARQFPNYSSELNVNALLLGDSALYLCASSLGDTDVSYEQYFGPGTRLTVT.

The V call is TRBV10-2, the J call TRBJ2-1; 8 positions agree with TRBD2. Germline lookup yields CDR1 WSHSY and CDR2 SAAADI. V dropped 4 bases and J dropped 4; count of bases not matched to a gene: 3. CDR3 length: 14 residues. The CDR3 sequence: CASSVSGGYNEQFF. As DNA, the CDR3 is TGCGCCAGCAGTGTCAGCGGGGGATACAATGAGCAGTTCTTC.

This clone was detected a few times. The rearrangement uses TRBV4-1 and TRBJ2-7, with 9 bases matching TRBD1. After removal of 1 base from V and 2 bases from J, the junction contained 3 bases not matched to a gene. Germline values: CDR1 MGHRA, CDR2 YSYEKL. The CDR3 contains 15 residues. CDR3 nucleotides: TGCGCCAGCAGCCAAGGACAGGGGGGTACCTACGAGCAGTACTTC. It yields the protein CASSQGQGGTYEQYF.

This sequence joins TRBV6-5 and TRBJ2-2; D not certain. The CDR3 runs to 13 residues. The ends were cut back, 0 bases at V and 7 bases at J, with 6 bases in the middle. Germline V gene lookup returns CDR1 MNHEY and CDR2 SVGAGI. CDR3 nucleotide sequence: TGTGCCAGCAGTTACTCCTTTCGCGGGGAGCTGTTTTTT. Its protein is CASSYSFRGELFF.